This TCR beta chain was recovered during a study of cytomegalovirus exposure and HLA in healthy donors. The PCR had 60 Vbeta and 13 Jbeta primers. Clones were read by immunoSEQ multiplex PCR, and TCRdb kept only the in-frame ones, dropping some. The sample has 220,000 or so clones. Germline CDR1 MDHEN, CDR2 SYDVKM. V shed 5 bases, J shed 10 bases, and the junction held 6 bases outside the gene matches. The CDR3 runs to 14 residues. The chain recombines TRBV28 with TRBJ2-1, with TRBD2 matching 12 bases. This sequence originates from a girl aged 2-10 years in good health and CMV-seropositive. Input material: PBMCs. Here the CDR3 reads CASSRLAGDREQFF. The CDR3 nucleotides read TGTGCCAGCAGTAGACTAGCGGGAGATCGGGAGCAGTTCTTC.